This T cell receptor (beta chain) was observed in a study of cytomegalovirus exposure and HLA in healthy donors. PCR amplification relied on 60 Vbeta primers (plus 13 Jbeta primers). Original analysis: The authors later counted 70 million to 85 million unique TCR beta chains, around 9.9 million of them shared. This table comes from immunoSEQ multiplex PCR, and its TCRdb copy is limited to in-frame clones, with some not included. The V and J calls and clone size come from that table; D and trimming were worked out from the DNA. The table lists about 160,000 clones, 75% to 85% of them singletons. The CDR3 length is 14 residues. Between the trimmed V and J ends, which lost 5 bases and 2 bases, there was a span of 9 bases. Germline lookup yields CDR1 LNHDA and CDR2 SQIVND (reference sequence). All the people who gave samples were healthy bone marrow donors. Donors were ostensibly healthy at sampling, although undocumented immune exposures were probable.

This clone was counted between two and nine times. This receptor was identified in a girl aged 2 to 10 in good health and CMV-seropositive. Sequenced material: PBMCs. This chain uses TRBV19 with TRBJ2-2; D gene ambiguous. The CDR3 reads CASSATVNTGELFF. Here the CDR3 DNA reads TGTGCCAGTAGTGCCACAGTAAACACCGGGGAGCTGTTTTTT.